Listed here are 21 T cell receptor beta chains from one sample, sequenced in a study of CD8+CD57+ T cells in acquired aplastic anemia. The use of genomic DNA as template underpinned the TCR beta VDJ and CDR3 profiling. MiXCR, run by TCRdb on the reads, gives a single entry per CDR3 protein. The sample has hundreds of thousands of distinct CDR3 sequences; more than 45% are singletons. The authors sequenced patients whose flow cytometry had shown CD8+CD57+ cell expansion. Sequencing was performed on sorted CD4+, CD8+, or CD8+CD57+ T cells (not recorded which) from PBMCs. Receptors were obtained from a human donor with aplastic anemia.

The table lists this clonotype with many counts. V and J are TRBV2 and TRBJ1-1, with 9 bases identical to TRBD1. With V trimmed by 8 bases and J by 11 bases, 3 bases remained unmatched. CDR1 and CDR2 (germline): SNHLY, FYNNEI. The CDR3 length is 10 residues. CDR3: CASGGTGAFF. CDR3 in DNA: TGTGCCAGCGGGGGGACAGGGGCTTTCTTT.

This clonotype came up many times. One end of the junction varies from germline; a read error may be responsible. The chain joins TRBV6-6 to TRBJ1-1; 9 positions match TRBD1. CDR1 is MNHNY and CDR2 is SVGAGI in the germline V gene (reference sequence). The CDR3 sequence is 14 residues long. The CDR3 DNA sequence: TGTGCCAGCAGTCACGGACAGGGGATCACTGCAGCTTTCTTT. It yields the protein CASSHGQGITAAFF.

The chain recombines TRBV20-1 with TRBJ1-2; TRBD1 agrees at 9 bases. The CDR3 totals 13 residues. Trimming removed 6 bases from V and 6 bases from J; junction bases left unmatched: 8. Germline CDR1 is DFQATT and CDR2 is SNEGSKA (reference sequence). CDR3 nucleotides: TGCAGTGCAAGGGGACAGGGCACCGATGGCTACACCTTC. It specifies CSARGQGTDGYTF.

CDR3 amino acids: CASSYRDPGAYEQYF. In nucleotides, the CDR3 is TGTGCCAGCAGCTACCGGGACCCCGGGGCCTACGAGCAGTACTTC. The chain joins TRBV5-6 to TRBJ2-7; either TRBD1 or TRBD2 may fit D (5 bases each). Germline assignment: CDR1 SGHDT and CDR2 YYEEEE. The CDR3 extends over 15 amino acids. V lost 3 bases and J 2 bases, leaving 15 bases between the germline ends. Based on the CDR3 plus reference TRBV5-6 and TRBJ2-7, the full variable domain is DAGVTQSPTHLIKTRGQQVTLRCSPKSGHDTVSWYQQALGQGPQFIFQYYEEEERQRGNFPDRFSGHQFPNYSSELNVNALLLGDSALYLCASSYRDPGAYEQYFGPGTRLTVT.

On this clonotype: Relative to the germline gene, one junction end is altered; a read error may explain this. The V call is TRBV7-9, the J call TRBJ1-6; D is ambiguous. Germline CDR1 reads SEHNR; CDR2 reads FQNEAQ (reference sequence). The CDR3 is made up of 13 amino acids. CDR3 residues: CASSLPGISPPHF. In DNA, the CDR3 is TGCGCCAGCAGCTTACCTGGAATTTCACCCCCCCACTTT.

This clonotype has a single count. As DNA, the CDR3 is TGTGCCAGCAGCCTCACCTCCGGGACAGGGCCCTACGAGCAGTACGTC. Protein product: CASSLTSGTGPYEQYV. This sequence joins TRBV7-9 and TRBJ2-7; 9 bases map to TRBD1. This CDR3 is 16 amino acids long. Trimming removed 5 bases from V and 2 bases from J; junction bases left unmatched: 10. Germline V gene lookup returns CDR1 SEHNR and CDR2 FQNEAQ (reference sequence).

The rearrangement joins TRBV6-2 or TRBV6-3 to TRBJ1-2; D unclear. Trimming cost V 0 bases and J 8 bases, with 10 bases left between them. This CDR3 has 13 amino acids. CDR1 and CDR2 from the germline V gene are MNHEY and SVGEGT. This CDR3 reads CASSYSIDGGYTF. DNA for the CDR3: TGTGCCAGCAGTTACTCAATAGACGGCGGCTACACCTTC.

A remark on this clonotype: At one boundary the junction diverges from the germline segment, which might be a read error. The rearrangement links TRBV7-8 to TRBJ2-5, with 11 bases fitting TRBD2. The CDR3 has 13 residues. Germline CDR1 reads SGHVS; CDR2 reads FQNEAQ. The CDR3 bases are TGTGCCAGCAGCTCACTAGCGGGAGAGACCCAGTGCTTC. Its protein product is CASSSLAGETQCF.

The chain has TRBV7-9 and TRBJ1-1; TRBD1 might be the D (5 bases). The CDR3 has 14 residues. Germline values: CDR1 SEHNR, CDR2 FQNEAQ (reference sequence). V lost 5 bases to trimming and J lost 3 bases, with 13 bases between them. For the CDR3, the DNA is TGTGCCAGCAGCCCAGGCAGGGAAGACACTGAAGCTTTCTTT. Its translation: CASSPGREDTEAFF.

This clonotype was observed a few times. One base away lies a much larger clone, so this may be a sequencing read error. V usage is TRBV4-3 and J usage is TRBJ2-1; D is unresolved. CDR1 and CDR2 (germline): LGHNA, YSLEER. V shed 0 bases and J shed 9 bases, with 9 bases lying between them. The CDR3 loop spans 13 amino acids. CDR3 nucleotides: TGCGCCAGCAGCCAAGATCTTAACAGTGAGCAGTTCTTC. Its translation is CASSQDLNSEQFF.

The CDR3, as DNA: TGTGCCAGCAGTCAAAGCGGGAGGTGCCTAGGAGGCTACACCTTC. Protein product: CASSQSGRCLGGYTF. The genes are TRBV7-2 and TRBJ1-2, with D uncertain. The CDR3 is 15 amino acids. The V end lost 6 bases, the J end lost 8 bases, and 22 bases lay between the germline ends. The germline CDR1 and CDR2 sequences are SGHTA and FQGNSA.

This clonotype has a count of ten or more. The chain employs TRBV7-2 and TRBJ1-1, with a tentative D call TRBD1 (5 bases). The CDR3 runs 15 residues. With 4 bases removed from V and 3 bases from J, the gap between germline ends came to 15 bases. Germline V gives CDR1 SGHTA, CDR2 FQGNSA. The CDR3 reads CASSYIDQGYTEAFF. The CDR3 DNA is TGTGCCAGCAGCTATATAGACCAGGGCTACACTGAAGCTTTCTTT.

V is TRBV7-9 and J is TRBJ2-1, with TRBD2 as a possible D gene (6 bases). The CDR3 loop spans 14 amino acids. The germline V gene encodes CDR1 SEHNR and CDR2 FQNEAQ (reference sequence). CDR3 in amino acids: CASGLVVSSNEQFF. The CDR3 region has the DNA TGTGCTAGCGGCTTAGTGGTCTCGAGCAATGAGCAGTTCTTC.

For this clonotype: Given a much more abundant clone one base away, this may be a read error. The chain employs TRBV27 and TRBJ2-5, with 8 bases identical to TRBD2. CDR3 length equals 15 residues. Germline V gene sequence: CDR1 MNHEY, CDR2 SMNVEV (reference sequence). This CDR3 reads CASRLTSDERYTQYF. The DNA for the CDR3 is TGTGCCAGCCGTTTGACTAGCGACGAACGCTACACCCAGTACTTC.

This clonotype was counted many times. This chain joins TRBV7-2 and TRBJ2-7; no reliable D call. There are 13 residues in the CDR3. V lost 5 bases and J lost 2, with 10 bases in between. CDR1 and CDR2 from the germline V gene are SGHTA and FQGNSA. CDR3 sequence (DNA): TGTGCCAGCAGCCGCGGCCTCACCTACGAGCAGTACTTC. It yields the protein CASSRGLTYEQYF. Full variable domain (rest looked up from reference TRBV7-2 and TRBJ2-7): GAGVSQSPSNKVTEKGKDVELRCDPISGHTALYWYRQSLGQGLEFLIYFQGNSAPDKSGLPSDRFSAERTGGSVSTLTIQRTQQEDSAVYLCASSRGLTYEQYFGPGTRLTVT.

Here the CDR3 reads CAISNDNQPQHF. CDR3 sequence (DNA): TGTGCCATCAGTAACGATAATCAGCCCCAGCATTTT. This chain uses TRBV10-3 with TRBJ1-5; no firm D call. The germline V gene encodes CDR1 ENHRY and CDR2 SYGVKD. V lost 5 bases and J lost 4, with 6 bases in between. The CDR3 is 12 residues long.

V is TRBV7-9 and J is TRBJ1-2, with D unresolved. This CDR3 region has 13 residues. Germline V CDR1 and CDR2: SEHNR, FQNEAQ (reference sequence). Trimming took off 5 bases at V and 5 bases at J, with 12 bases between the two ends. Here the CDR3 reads CASSADLVYGYTF. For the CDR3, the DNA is TGTGCCAGCAGCGCGGATCTGGTATATGGCTACACCTTC. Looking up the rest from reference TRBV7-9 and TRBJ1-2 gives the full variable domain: DTGVSQNPRHKITKRGQNVTFRCDPISEHNRLYWYRQTLGQGPEFLTYFQNEAQLEKSRLLSDRFSAERPKGSFSTLEIQRTEQGDSAMYLCASSADLVYGYTFGSGTRLTVV.

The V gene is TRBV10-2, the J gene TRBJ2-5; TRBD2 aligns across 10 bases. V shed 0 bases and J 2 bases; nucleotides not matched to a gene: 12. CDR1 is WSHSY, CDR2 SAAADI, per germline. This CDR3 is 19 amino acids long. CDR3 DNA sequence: TGCGCCAGCAGTGAGTCAGTTCAGTTCGCAGCGGGGGGGCAAGAGACCCAGTACTTC. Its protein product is CASSESVQFAAGGQETQYF.

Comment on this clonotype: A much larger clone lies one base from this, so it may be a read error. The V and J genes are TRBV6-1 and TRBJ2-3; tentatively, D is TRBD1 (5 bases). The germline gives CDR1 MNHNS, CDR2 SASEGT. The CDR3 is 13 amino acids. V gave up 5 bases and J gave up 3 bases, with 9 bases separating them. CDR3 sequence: CASSYRPTDTQYF. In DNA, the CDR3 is TGTGCCAGCAGTTACAGGCCGACAGATACGCAGTATTTT.

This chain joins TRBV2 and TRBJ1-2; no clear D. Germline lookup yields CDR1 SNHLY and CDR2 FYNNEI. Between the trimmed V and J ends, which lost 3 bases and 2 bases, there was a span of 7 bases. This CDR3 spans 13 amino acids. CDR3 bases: TGTGCCAGCAGTGACGACCAGAACTATGGCTACACCTTC. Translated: CASSDDQNYGYTF.

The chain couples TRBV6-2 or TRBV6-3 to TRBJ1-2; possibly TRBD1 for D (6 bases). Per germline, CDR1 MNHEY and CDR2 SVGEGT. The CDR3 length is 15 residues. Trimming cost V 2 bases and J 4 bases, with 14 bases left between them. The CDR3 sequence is CASSYIGQRPYGYTF. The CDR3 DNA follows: TGTGCCAGCAGTTACATCGGACAGAGACCCTATGGCTACACCTTC.